This TCR beta chain was captured by sequencing in a study of blood T cell repertoires in COVID-19. The CDR3 is 14 amino acids. Germline V gene data show CDR1 as SNHLY and CDR2 as FYNNEI. With V trimmed by 5 bases and J by 6 bases, 7 bases remained unmatched. Profiling relied on immunoSEQ multiplex PCR, and the TCRdb table lists in-frame clones only, not all of them. The sample includes fewer than 150,000 clones, less than 90% of them seen just once. Sequenced: peripheral blood. The receptor's source is a woman aged 25 to 39 who had recovered from COVID-19. The V and J genes are TRBV2 and TRBJ1-2, with 9 bases aligning to TRBD1. CDR3 in DNA: TGTGCCAGCAGTCAACAGGGGGCTCTGGATGGCTACACCTTC. It specifies CASSQQGALDGYTF.